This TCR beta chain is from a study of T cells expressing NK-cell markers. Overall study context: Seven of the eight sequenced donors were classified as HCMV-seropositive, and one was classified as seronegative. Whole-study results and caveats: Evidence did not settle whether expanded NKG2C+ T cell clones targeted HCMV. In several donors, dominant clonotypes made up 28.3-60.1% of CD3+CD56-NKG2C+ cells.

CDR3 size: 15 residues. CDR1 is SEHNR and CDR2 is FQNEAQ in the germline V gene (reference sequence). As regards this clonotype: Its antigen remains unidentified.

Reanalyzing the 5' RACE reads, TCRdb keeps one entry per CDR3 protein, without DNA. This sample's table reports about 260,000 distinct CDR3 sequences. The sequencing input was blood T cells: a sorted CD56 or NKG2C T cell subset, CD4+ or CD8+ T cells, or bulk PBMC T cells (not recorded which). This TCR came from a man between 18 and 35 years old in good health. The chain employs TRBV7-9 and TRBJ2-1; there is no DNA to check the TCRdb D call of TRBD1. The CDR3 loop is CASSLDRILGHEQFF.